The source of this T cell receptor beta chain is a study of tumor T cells in aggressive B-cell lymphoma (TCRdb year 2017). V is pared back by 2 bases and J by 9 bases, with 19 bases lying between the germline termini. The CDR3 holds 15 amino acids from the cysteine to the phenylalanine. Here the CDR3 DNA is all that survives: 45 bases in frame from base 1. CDR1 SEHNR and CDR2 FQNEAQ were looked up in the germline V gene (reference sequence). Libraries were constructed by the immunoSEQ multiplex PCR assay. TCRdb stores this immuneACCESS table with in-frame sequences only. Part of the clones is absent; in the studies checked, under half of the shortfall reflects unresolved V genes, and no reason is known for the rest. Across this sample there are more than 2,000 clones, with about 89% seen only once. The top ten clonotypes cover more than 4% of the sample. Comments on this clone: Its binding antigen is unknown. Per-nucleotide qualities are absent, and no much larger clonotype sits a single base away.

The chain is assembled from TRBV7-9 and TRBJ2-5; the D gene lacks a confident call. This receptor was taken from an adult with diffuse large B cell lymphoma. Sequencing input: tumor tissue. The base sequence is TGTGCCAGCAGCTTAACCCCCGACGGAGCATCCCCCCAGTACTTC. This sequence encodes CASSLTPDGASPQYF.